The 18 T cell receptor beta chains below come from one sample, sequenced in a study of OX40 agonist ivuxolimab in advanced cancers. TCRdb keeps only in-frame clones here, not all; method: immunoSEQ multiplex PCR. Of approximately 28,000 clones listed, around 75% are singletons. This sample comprised CD4+ or CD8+ T cells sorted from blood, obtained in a trial of the OX40 agonist ivuxolimab. The receptors were gathered from an adult with an advanced solid tumor such as melanoma, head and neck, liver or kidney cancer.

The gene calls are TRBV6-6 and TRBJ2-6; D not certain. V was cut by 1 base and J by 0 bases, with 4 bases left in between. Germline values: CDR1 MNHNY, CDR2 SVGAGI (reference sequence). This CDR3 has 15 amino acids. In DNA form, the CDR3 reads TGTGCCAGCAGTTACTACCCCTCTGGGGCCAACGTCCTGACTTTC. The encoded protein is CASSYYPSGANVLTF.

The gene calls are TRBV10-1 and TRBJ1-2; 8 nucleotides line up with TRBD1. J lost 5 bases, V lost 9 bases, and 11 bases had no gene match. The CDR3 is made up of 14 amino acids. From germline, CDR1 is WNHNN and CDR2 SYGVQD (reference sequence). This CDR3 is CARQDRAHPYGYTF. DNA of the CDR3: TGCGCCAGACAGGACAGGGCACACCCTTATGGCTACACCTTC.

This chain joins TRBV28 and TRBJ1-2; unclear D gene. The CDR3 sequence is 13 residues long. V lost 6 bases to trimming and J lost 4 bases, with 12 bases between them. Germline V gene lookup returns CDR1 MDHEN and CDR2 SYDVKM. The chain's CDR3 is CASSALDLYGYTF. CDR3 DNA sequence: TGTGCCAGCAGCGCTCTGGACCTCTATGGCTACACCTTC.

This chain joins TRBV7-9 and TRBJ1-1; D is perhaps TRBD1 (6 bases). The germline V and J ends were trimmed by 5 bases and 0 bases, with 19 bases remaining between them. CDR1 is SEHNR and CDR2 is FQNEAQ in the germline V gene (reference sequence). CDR3 length equals 17 residues. This CDR3 is CASSLGGGGRMNTEAFF. Written as DNA, the CDR3 is TGTGCCAGCAGCCTGGGAGGGGGAGGTCGCATGAACACTGAAGCTTTCTTT.

The chain combines TRBV11-2 with TRBJ2-1; a possible D gene is TRBD2 (6 bases). This CDR3 is built from 14 residues. Germline V gene lookup returns CDR1 SGHAT and CDR2 FQNNGV. V dropped 5 bases and J dropped 7 bases, with 15 bases sitting between them. The CDR3: CASSPATSWNEQFF. CDR3 DNA: TGTGCCAGCAGCCCAGCGACTAGTTGGAATGAGCAGTTCTTC. The full variable domain, with the rest looked up from reference TRBV11-2 and TRBJ2-1, is EAGVAQSPRYKIIEKRQSVAFWCNPISGHATLYWYQQILGQGPKLLIQFQNNGVVDDSQLPKDRFSAERLKGVDSTLKIQPAKLEDSAVYLCASSPATSWNEQFFGPGTRLTVL.

This clone was seen once. V usage is TRBV10-3 and J usage is TRBJ1-3; no reliable D call. V was pared by 7 bases and J by 4 bases, with 23 bases between. The CDR3 runs to 17 residues. Germline lookup yields CDR1 ENHRY and CDR2 SYGVKD. CDR3 loop: CAIIGSKEKGRGNTIYF. The CDR3 DNA is TGTGCCATCATCGGCTCGAAGGAAAAAGGAAGAGGAAACACCATATATTTT.

The chain has TRBV5-6 and TRBJ2-1; 8 bases are a match to TRBD1. Germline CDR1 reads SGHDT; CDR2 reads YYEEEE. CDR3 size: 16 residues. V dropped 2 bases and J dropped 7; count of bases not matched to a gene: 11. Here the CDR3 DNA reads TGTGCCAGCAGCTTTAGGACAGGGTACTCATTGAATGAGCAGTTCTTC. Its translation: CASSFRTGYSLNEQFF.

The rearrangement uses TRBV30 and TRBJ1-5, with a possible D match to TRBD1 (6 bases). Germline CDR1 reads GTSNPN; CDR2 reads SVGIG (reference sequence). Trimming pared 0 bases from V and 2 bases from J, leaving 11 bases between. CDR3 length: 15 residues. The CDR3 DNA reads TGTGCCTGGAGTGTATGGGGGGCAGGCAATCAGCCCCAGCATTTT. It encodes CAWSVWGAGNQPQHF.

The chain uses TRBV5-1 and TRBJ1-1; D remains ambiguous. The CDR3 loop spans 16 amino acids. The V and J ends lost 6 bases and 0 bases respectively, with 18 bases between them. CDR1 SGHRS and CDR2 YFSETQ come from the germline V gene. DNA for the CDR3: TGCGCCAGCAAGGGAGCGGGGAACGTGGTGAACACTGAAGCTTTCTTT. Translating it yields CASKGAGNVVNTEAFF. The whole variable domain, filled in from reference TRBV5-1 and TRBJ1-1, reads KAGVTQTPRYLIKTRGQQVTLSCSPISGHRSVSWYQQTPGQGLQFLFEYFSETQRNKGNFPGRFSGRQFSNSRSEMNVSTLELGDSALYLCASKGAGNVVNTEAFFGQGTRLTVV.

The chain joins TRBV7-9 to TRBJ2-7; 13 bases are a match to TRBD2. Germline CDR1 reads SEHNR; CDR2 reads FQNEAQ (reference sequence). This CDR3 spans 17 amino acids. Germline trimming cut 4 bases from V and 3 bases from J; bases unmatched to any gene: 9. Written as DNA, the CDR3 is TGTGCCAGCAGCTCCTCCCGGACTAGCGGGGGAGTCTACGAGCAGTACTTC. It translates to CASSSSRTSGGVYEQYF.

The V and J genes are TRBV11-3 and TRBJ2-1; TRBD2 aligns across 8 bases. This CDR3 comprises 17 residues. After removal of 1 base from V and 0 bases from J, the junction contained 5 bases not matched to a gene. Germline V gene data show CDR1 as SGHNT and CDR2 as YENEEA. CDR3 loop: CASSLAKRGSSYNEQFF. The CDR3 DNA reads TGTGCCAGCAGCTTAGCAAAGCGGGGGAGCTCCTACAATGAGCAGTTCTTC.

CDR3 in DNA: TGTGCCTGGAGTGGGGTTGACAGGGGTAATTCACCCCTCCACTTT. It codes for CAWSGVDRGNSPLHF. This chain joins TRBV30 and TRBJ1-6, with 8 bases fitting TRBD1. This CDR3 is 15 amino acids long. In germline, CDR1 is GTSNPN, CDR2 SVGIG (reference sequence). Trimming cost V 1 base and J 6 bases; bases outside gene matches: 5.

This sequence joins TRBV7-3 and TRBJ2-1, with 7 nucleotides matching TRBD1. The length of the CDR3 is 14 residues. Germline values: CDR1 SGHTA, CDR2 FQGTGA. With 5 bases clipped from V and 5 bases from J, the junction kept 6 bases outside the gene matches. The CDR3 nucleotides read TGTGCCAGCAGCCCCGGGACAGTGGACAATGAGCAGTTCTTC. It is translated as CASSPGTVDNEQFF.

This rearrangement joins TRBV9 to TRBJ1-2; D unresolved. The germline V gene encodes CDR1 SGDLS and CDR2 YYNGEE. V shed 0 bases and J shed 1 base, with 19 bases lying between them. The CDR3 covers 18 residues. CDR3 bases: TGTGCCAGCAGCGTAGCACCGGGCCTCGAGCAATTTAACTATGGCTACACCTTC. This translates into CASSVAPGLEQFNYGYTF.

The gene calls are TRBV6-5 and TRBJ1-5; the D is unclear. From germline, CDR1 is MNHEY and CDR2 SVGAGI. The CDR3 is made up of 13 amino acids. With 2 bases removed from V and 5 bases from J, the gap between germline ends came to 7 bases. DNA for the CDR3: TGTGCCAGCAGTTACAGGCTCGATCAGCCCCAGCATTTT. Its protein is CASSYRLDQPQHF.

J is TRBJ1-5 and V is TRBV20-1; D is unresolved. Germline V gene sequence: CDR1 DFQATT, CDR2 SNEGSKA (reference sequence). This CDR3 comprises 11 residues. Trimming removed 3 bases at V and 5 bases at J, with 5 bases between. The CDR3 protein is CSARDYQPQHF. Written as DNA, the CDR3 is TGCAGTGCTAGGGACTATCAGCCCCAGCATTTT.

This rearrangement joins TRBV7-2 to TRBJ2-1; the D gene is possibly TRBD2 (7 bases). The CDR3 spans 15 residues. Germline loops: CDR1 SGHTA, CDR2 FQGNSA. The germline V and J ends were trimmed by 0 bases and 14 bases, with 20 bases remaining between them. The CDR3 loop is CASSLAGGGITREFF. The CDR3 DNA follows: TGTGCCAGCAGCTTAGCGGGAGGGGGGATTACGAGGGAGTTCTTC.

The V gene is TRBV6-6, the J gene TRBJ1-1; TRBD1 matches at 10 bases. The CDR3 spans 13 residues. The J segment lost 3 bases and the V segment lost 5 bases, leaving 0 bases of the junction unmatched. CDR1 MNHNY and CDR2 SVGAGI come from the germline V gene (reference sequence). The CDR3 region is CASSGTGDTEAFF. In nucleotides, the CDR3 is TGTGCCAGCAGTGGGACAGGGGACACTGAAGCTTTCTTT.